This TCR beta chain came from a study of blood T cells in healthy people across ages (dated by TCRdb to between 2014 and 2017). Regarding the complete study: In model experiments, roughly one uniquely barcoded TCR beta cDNA molecule per two T cells was captured by template switching. To track age-related changes in TCR beta repertoire diversity, the study relied on deep sequencing normalized with unique cDNA molecular identifiers. The donors were divided into four age groups: young (average roughly 15 years), middle-aged (around 41), aged (approximately 64) and long-lived (around 87). To avoid experimental bias, donors of different ages were spread randomly across the sequencing lanes. Two additional independent replicas of 1 million unique cDNA reads from the same blood draw were analyzed for two donors (one aged 18 to 30 and one aged 80 or older).

Libraries came from 5' RACE. Sequenced using an Illumina HiSeq 2500. A second PCR of roughly 6 to 11 cycles was performed with a sample-barcoded 5' primer and a J-beta primer mix. A template-switch 5' adaptor carrying 12 random nucleotides introduced a unique molecular identifier onto each TCR beta cDNA molecule. At least 2.5 million CDR3-containing paired-end reads were obtained from each sample. All of the RNA was converted into first-strand cDNA using the Mint cDNA synthesis kit, with a TRBC-specific oligonucleotide serving as the primer. Following uracil-DNA glycosylase treatment, a first 18-cycle PCR with universal primers M1SS and BC2_uni_R was performed on all cDNA. The authors' pipeline ran thus. For normalization, 1 million high-quality reads were randomly selected from each sample, with every read carrying a distinct molecular identifier. Reads sharing molecular identifiers were discarded rather than binned into consensus sequences. CDR3 identification, clonotype clustering and error correction used MiTCR with a Q25 quality threshold and the strictest error-elimination algorithm. A nonparametric unseen species model using Euler transformation provided a lower-bound estimate of total TCR beta diversity. TCRdb trimmed public reads at Q25 via fastp, called clones via MiXCR and kept in-frame beta chains. Rows with one shared CDR3 protein collapse into an entry with the most common genes and DNA. TCRdb's processing, not the authors' own work, is the source of the V and J calls. This sample has about 830,000 distinct CDR3 sequences in its table, and roughly 60% of those were observed once. The ten largest clones represent about 30% of the sample.

Study-level results and caveats: Estimates of total diversity based on one million sequenced T cells were considered lower bounds and underestimates. Observed TCR beta diversity per million T cells fell roughly linearly with age, and a significant reduction was already apparent by age roughly 41. Because donor CMV infection status was unknown, age-related changes in expanded clonotypes were potentially confounded. Because profiling used bulk unsorted PBMCs, naive and antigen-experienced compartments could not be compared conclusively. Compared with the aged group, more naive CD4+ T cells, fewer expanded clones and increased TCR diversity were shown by the long-lived group, suggesting age selection. There was a strong correlation between observed TCR beta diversity and the percentage of naive T cells measured by flow cytometry.

Note on this clonotype: Its antigen target is currently unknown. Base quality data are lacking; no much larger clone is found one base away.

The donors were 40 or so Caucasian individuals from Russia, aged roughly 6 to 100 years, who were systemically healthy. Approximately 10 milliliters of peripheral blood were collected from each donor into EDTA-treated Vacutainer tubes. Ficoll-Paque density-gradient centrifugation was used to isolate PBMCs, with at least 6.5 million per sample. Trizol reagent was used to extract total RNA from the PBMCs, yielding at least 5.5 micrograms per sample. Naive CD45RAhigh/CD27high T cell percentages were measured by flow cytometry on a PBMC aliquot from every donor. The TCR comes from a man aged 30 to 45 in good health. Material: blood.

The nucleotides read TGTGCCAGCAGTTACCAGGGTCAGGGAGGCTACGAGCAGTACTTC. It codes for CASSYQGQGGYEQYF. This chain is built from TRBV6-5 and TRBJ2-5; TRBD2 is a possible D gene, resting on 6 matching bases. The J call could be wrong; TRBJ2-7 is a better fit for the DNA end. The germline V gene yields MNHEY for CDR1 and SVGAGI for CDR2. Spanning cysteine to phenylalanine, the CDR3 consists of 15 amino acids. Kept here is only the CDR3 DNA, which spans 45 bases and is read in frame from base 1.